The 18 T cell receptor beta chains below come from one sample, sequenced in a study of CXCR3-negative and CXCR3-positive naive CD8 T cells. The TRB cDNA libraries were prepared by 5' RACE with UMI labels. TCRdb processed the 5' RACE reads again and assigns one entry to each CDR3 protein, with no DNA. The sample has 20,000 to 25,000 distinct CDR3 sequences. Sequenced material: naive CXCR3- CD8+ T cells from blood. The subset denotes: CD45RO-CCR7+CD27+CD95- naive CD8+ T cells lacking CXCR3 (TNR3-). These receptors all come from a human donor in good health. Some clones in this sample may be carry-over from other donors' samples.

The V call is TRBV7-6, the J call TRBJ2-7; there is no DNA to check the TCRdb D call of TRBD1. Germline values: CDR1 SGHVS, CDR2 FNYEAQ. The CDR3 runs to 15 residues. CDR3 protein: CASSLQGYMNNEQYF. Together with reference TRBV7-6 and TRBJ2-7, the CDR3 gives the full variable domain: GAGVSQSPRYKVTKRGQDVALRCDPISGHVSLYWYRQALGQGPEFLTYFNYEAQQDKSGLPNDRFSAERPEGSISTLTIQRTEQRDSAMYRCASSLQGYMNNEQYFGPGTRLTVT.

This chain links TRBV29-1 with TRBJ1-2; TCRdb names TRBD1, which stays unverified in the absence of DNA. The CDR3 contains 14 residues. Germline lookup yields CDR1 SQVTM and CDR2 ANQGSEA. The CDR3 is CSATGPGSNYGYTF.

The chain carries TRBV4-3 and TRBJ2-3; the TRBD1 assignment by TCRdb is unverifiable without DNA. The germline CDR1 and CDR2 sequences are LGHNA and YSLEER. This CDR3 is built from 14 residues. The CDR3 reads CASSQLGGGDTQYF.

The V and J genes are TRBV19 and TRBJ2-2; the D call of TRBD2 rests on TCRdb alone, since no DNA is present to check it. Looked up from germline, CDR1 is LNHDA and CDR2 is SQIVND (reference sequence). This CDR3 region has 16 residues. Here the CDR3 reads CASSIGMGKNTGELFF.

J is TRBJ2-1 and V is TRBV9; TCRdb picks TRBD2, but there is no DNA to check that call. Germline CDR1 reads SGDLS; CDR2 reads YYNGEE. This CDR3 is built from 16 residues. The CDR3: CASSARLAGVDAEQFF. The variable domain in full, completed from reference TRBV9 and TRBJ2-1, reads DSGVTQTPKHLITATGQRVTLRCSPRSGDLSVYWYQQSLDQGLQFLIQYYNGEERAKGNILERFSAQQFPDLHSELNLSSLELGDSALYFCASSARLAGVDAEQFFGPGTRLTVL.

This clonotype is identified as medium-sized from frequency. V is TRBV7-6 and J is TRBJ2-2; TCRdb calls TRBD2, which cannot be checked without DNA. The CDR3 spans 18 residues. CDR1 is SGHVS, CDR2 FNYEAQ, per germline. The chain's CDR3 is CASSLVSSGGERAGELFF.

The chain joins TRBV7-9 to TRBJ2-2. Germline V lookup: CDR1 SEHNR, CDR2 FQNEAQ (reference sequence). The CDR3 has 13 amino acids. The CDR3 loop is CASSLHNTGELFF.

The rearrangement links TRBV28 to TRBJ2-3. The germline V gene encodes CDR1 MDHEN and CDR2 SYDVKM. CDR3 length: 14 residues. The CDR3 is CASNLADSTDTQYF. Using reference TRBV28 and TRBJ2-3 for the parts outside the CDR3, the full variable domain is DVKVTQSSRYLVKRTGEKVFLECVQDMDHENMFWYRQDPGLGLRLIYFSYDVKMKEKGDIPEGYSVSREKKERFSLILESASTNQTSMYLCASNLADSTDTQYFGPGTRLTVL.

The rearrangement uses TRBV18 and TRBJ2-7; as DNA is missing, the TRBD2 call by TCRdb cannot be tested. Germline-derived CDR1 and CDR2 are KGHSH and LQKENI. The CDR3 consists of 15 residues. CDR3 region: CASSPERDHSYEQYF.

V gene TRBV27 combines with J gene TRBJ2-1; TCRdb proposes TRBD2, but this gene call is untestable without DNA. CDR1 is MNHEY, CDR2 SMNVEV, per germline (reference sequence). There are 14 residues in the CDR3. The CDR3 region is CASREVDGYNEQFF.

The chain uses TRBV7-9 and TRBJ2-3; the D call from TCRdb, TRBD1, cannot be confirmed without DNA. CDR3 size: 16 residues. Germline V gene data show CDR1 as SEHNR and CDR2 as FQNEAQ (reference sequence). This chain's CDR3 is CASSSFPDRVADTQYF.

This chain links TRBV10-3 with TRBJ2-3; TCRdb designates TRBD1, a call that cannot be tested without DNA. There are 15 residues in the CDR3. Looked up from germline, CDR1 is ENHRY and CDR2 is SYGVKD. This CDR3 is CAISESRGGEDTQYF.

The genes are TRBV29-1 and TRBJ2-2; TCRdb designates TRBD1, a call that cannot be tested without DNA. CDR1 and CDR2 (germline): SQVTM, ANQGSEA. CDR3 size: 13 residues. The CDR3: CSVVGGLTGELFF.

The chain couples TRBV12-5 to TRBJ2-7; TCRdb returns TRBD1, unconfirmable since there is no DNA. Germline V gene data show CDR1 as LGHNT and CDR2 as FRNRAP. The CDR3 spans 12 residues. Here the CDR3 reads CASGQGIYEQYF. The full variable domain, rest sourced from reference TRBV12-5 and TRBJ2-7, is DARVTQTPRHKVTEMGQEVTMRCQPILGHNTVFWYRQTMMQGLELLAYFRNRAPLDDSGMPKDRFSAEMPDATLATLKIQPSEPRDSAVYFCASGQGIYEQYFGPGTRLTVT.

This chain connects TRBV3-1 to TRBJ2-5; the TCRdb call, TRBD2, lacks DNA for checking. The CDR3 has 17 residues. CDR1 and CDR2 from the germline V gene are LGHDT and YNNKEL (reference sequence). CDR3 residues: CASSPQLGLAEQETQYF.

The chain joins TRBV2 to TRBJ2-2; with no DNA, the TCRdb D assignment of TRBD1 cannot be verified. The CDR3 extends over 12 amino acids. CDR1 and CDR2 (germline): SNHLY, FYNNEI. The CDR3 loop reads CATSQGTGELFF.

The chain links TRBV29-1 to TRBJ2-5; TCRdb proposes TRBD1, but this gene call is untestable without DNA. The CDR3 sequence is 16 residues long. Germline CDR1 SQVTM, CDR2 ANQGSEA. CDR3 protein: CSVEDLSGVWRETQYF.

The V call is TRBV27, the J call TRBJ1-1; TCRdb returns TRBD1, unconfirmable since there is no DNA. The CDR3 length is 16 residues. The germline V gene encodes CDR1 MNHEY and CDR2 SMNVEV (reference sequence). The CDR3 loop is CASSLSWTGGNTEAFF.